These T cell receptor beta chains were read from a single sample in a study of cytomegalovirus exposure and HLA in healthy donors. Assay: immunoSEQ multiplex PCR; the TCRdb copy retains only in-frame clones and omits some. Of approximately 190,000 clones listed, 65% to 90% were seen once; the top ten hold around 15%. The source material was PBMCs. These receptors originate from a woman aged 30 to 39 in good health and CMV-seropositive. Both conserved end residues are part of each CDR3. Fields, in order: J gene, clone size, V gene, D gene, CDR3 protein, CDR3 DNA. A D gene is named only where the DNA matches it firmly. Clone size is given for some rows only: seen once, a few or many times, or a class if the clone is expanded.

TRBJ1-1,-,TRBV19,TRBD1,CASSTLDRGNTEAFF,TGTGCCAGTAGTACCCTAGACAGGGGGAACACTGAAGCTTTCTTT
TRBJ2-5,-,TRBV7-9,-,CASSSSQGGPDQETQYF,TGTGCCAGCAGCTCCAGCCAGGGGGGCCCGGACCAAGAGACCCAGTACTTC
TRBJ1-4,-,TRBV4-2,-,CASSQGGGSNEKLFF,TGTGCCAGCAGCCAAGGAGGAGGGAGTAATGAAAAACTGTTTTTT
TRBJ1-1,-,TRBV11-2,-,CASSPGVGFMNTEAFF,TGTGCCAGCAGCCCGGGGGTCGGATTTATGAACACTGAAGCTTTCTTT
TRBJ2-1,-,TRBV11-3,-,CASSQGTFYNEQFF,TGTGCCAGCAGCCAAGGGACTTTCTACAATGAGCAGTTCTTC
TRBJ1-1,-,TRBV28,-,CASSFSHRSGENTEAFF,TGTGCCAGCAGTTTCTCCCACCGGAGCGGCGAGAACACTGAAGCTTTCTTT
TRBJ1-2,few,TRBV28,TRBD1,CASRGWTGGWYGYTF,TGTGCCAGCAGGGGATGGACAGGGGGCTGGTATGGCTACACCTTC
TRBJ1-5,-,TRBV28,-,CASSFGGTSQPQHF,TGTGCCAGCAGTTTCGGGGGGACCAGTCAGCCCCAGCATTTT
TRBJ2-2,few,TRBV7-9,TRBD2,CASSLGLAGTGELFF,TGTGCCAGCAGCTTGGGACTAGCGGGCACCGGGGAGCTGTTTTTT
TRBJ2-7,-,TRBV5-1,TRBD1,CASSRDSHSYEQYF,TGCGCCAGCAGCCGGGACAGCCATTCCTACGAGCAGTACTTC
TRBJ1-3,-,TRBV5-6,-,CASSFDGGRGDGNTIYF,TGTGCCAGCAGCTTCGACGGCGGGAGGGGCGATGGAAACACCATATATTTT
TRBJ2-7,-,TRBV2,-,CASSDSRGSGEQYF,TGTGCCAGCAGTGATTCCCGGGGATCAGGCGAGCAGTACTTC
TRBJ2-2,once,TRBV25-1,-,CASSEYPPTRNTGELFF,TGTGCCAGCAGTGAATATCCGCCGACTAGGAACACCGGGGAGCTGTTTTTT
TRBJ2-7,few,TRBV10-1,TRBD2,CASSALADYEQYF,TGCGCCAGCAGTGCACTAGCGGATTACGAGCAGTACTTC
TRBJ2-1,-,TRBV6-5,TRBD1,CASSYYRGFYNEQFF,TGTGCCAGCAGTTATTACAGGGGATTCTACAATGAGCAGTTCTTC
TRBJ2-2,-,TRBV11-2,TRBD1,CASQPGTANTGELFF,TGTGCCAGTCAACCCGGGACAGCGAACACCGGGGAGCTGTTTTTT
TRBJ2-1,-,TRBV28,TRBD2,CASSSLKREFREQFF,TGTGCCAGCAGTTCCCTTAAGCGGGAGTTTCGCGAGCAGTTCTTC
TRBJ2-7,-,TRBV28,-,CASQDSDLYEQYF,TGTGCCAGTCAGGACTCAGACCTATACGAGCAGTACTTC
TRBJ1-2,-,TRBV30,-,CAWRGPSWHGYTF,TGTGCCTGGAGGGGCCCCAGCTGGCATGGCTACACCTTC
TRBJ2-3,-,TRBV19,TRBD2,CASSIDGREGRDTQYF,TGTGCCAGTAGTATAGACGGGAGGGAGGGCCGAGATACGCAGTATTTT
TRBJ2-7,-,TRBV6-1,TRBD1,CASSGQGAHDEQYF,TGTGCCAGCAGTGGCCAGGGGGCTCACGACGAGCAGTACTTC
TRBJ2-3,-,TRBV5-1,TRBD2,CASSLAPAGSTDTQYF,TGCGCCAGCAGCTTGGCCCCAGCGGGGAGCACAGATACGCAGTATTTT
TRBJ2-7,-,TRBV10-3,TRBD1,CAISLGTGAYEQYF,TGTGCCATCAGCCTAGGGACAGGCGCCTACGAGCAGTACTTC
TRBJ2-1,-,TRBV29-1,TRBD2,CSVASSGVNNEQFF,TGCAGCGTTGCTTCTAGCGGAGTGAACAATGAGCAGTTCTTC
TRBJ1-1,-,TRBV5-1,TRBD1,CASSFAGTGETEAFF,TGCGCCAGCAGCTTTGCCGGGACAGGGGAGACTGAAGCTTTCTTT
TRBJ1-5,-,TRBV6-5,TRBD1,CASSRGSSNQPQHF,TGTGCCAGCAGCAGGGGGAGTAGCAATCAGCCCCAGCATTTT
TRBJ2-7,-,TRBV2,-,CASSEDSGQYF,TGTGCCAGCAGTGAAGACTCCGGGCAGTACTTC
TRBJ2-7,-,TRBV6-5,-,CASSYSRRDEQYF,TGTGCCAGCAGTTACTCGAGGCGGGACGAGCAGTACTTC
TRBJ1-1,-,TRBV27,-,CASSFLPNTEAFF,TGTGCCAGCAGTTTTCTCCCGAACACTGAAGCTTTCTTT
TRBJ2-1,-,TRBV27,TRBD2,CASSQNLAGGVYNEQFF,TGTGCCAGCAGTCAAAACCTAGCGGGAGGGGTATACAATGAGCAGTTCTTC
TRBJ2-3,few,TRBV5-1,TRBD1,CASSSGTAADTQYF,TGCGCCAGCAGCTCCGGGACAGCAGCAGATACGCAGTATTTT
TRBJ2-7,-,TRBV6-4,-,CATSLLFSSYEQYF,TGTGCCACCTCCCTCCTTTTTAGCTCCTACGAGCAGTACTTC
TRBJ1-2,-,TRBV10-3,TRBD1,CAISPGTAYGYTF,TGTGCCATCAGCCCCGGGACAGCCTATGGCTACACCTTC
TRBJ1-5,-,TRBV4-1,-,CASSQSGFLNQPQHF,TGCGCCAGCAGCCAGTCCGGGTTCTTGAATCAGCCCCAGCATTTT
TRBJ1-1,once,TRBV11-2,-,CASSLDASQNTEAFF,TGTGCCAGCAGCTTAGACGCGTCTCAGAACACTGAAGCTTTCTTT
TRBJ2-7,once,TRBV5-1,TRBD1,CASNRDRDGYEQYF,TGCGCCAGCAACAGGGACAGGGATGGCTACGAGCAGTACTTC
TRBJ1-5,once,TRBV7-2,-,CASSHLYSNQPQHF,TGTGCCAGCAGCCACCTATATAGCAATCAGCCCCAGCATTTT
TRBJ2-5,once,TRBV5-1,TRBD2,CASSLGLARSEETQYF,TGCGCCAGCAGCCTAGGACTAGCAAGAAGCGAGGAGACCCAGTACTTC
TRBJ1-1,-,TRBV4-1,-,CASSFTGEFAEAFF,TGCGCCAGCAGCTTCACCGGGGAATTCGCTGAAGCTTTCTTT
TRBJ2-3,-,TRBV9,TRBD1,CASSVVVGGMTDTQYF,TGTGCCAGCAGCGTAGTAGTAGGGGGCATGACAGATACGCAGTATTTT
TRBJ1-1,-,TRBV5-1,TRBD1,CASRRDRARGSEAFF,TGCGCCAGCCGCCGGGACAGGGCCCGGGGCAGTGAAGCTTTCTTT
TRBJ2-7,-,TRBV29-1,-,CSVVQTHGEQYF,TGCAGCGTTGTCCAGACTCACGGCGAGCAGTACTTC
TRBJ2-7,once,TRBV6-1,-,CASSATGPYEQYF,TGTGCCAGCAGTGCGACAGGTCCCTACGAGCAGTACTTC
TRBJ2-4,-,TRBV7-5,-,CARSREVFLAKNIQYF,TGTGCACGATCGCGGGAGGTATTCCTAGCCAAAAACATTCAGTACTTC
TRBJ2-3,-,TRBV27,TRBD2,CATRAGGWTDTQYF,TGTGCCACCCGAGCGGGAGGGTGGACAGATACGCAGTATTTT
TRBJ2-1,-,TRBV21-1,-,CASCWRFGNEQFF,TGTGCCAGCTGCTGGCGGTTTGGCAATGAGCAGTTCTTC
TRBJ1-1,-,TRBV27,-,CASSLTGVWGTEAFF,TGTGCCAGCAGTTTAACGGGGGTTTGGGGCACTGAAGCTTTCTTT
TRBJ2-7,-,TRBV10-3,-,CAISEASYEQYF,TGTGCCATCAGTGAAGCCTCCTACGAGCAGTACTTC
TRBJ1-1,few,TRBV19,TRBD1,CASSIDRDTEAFF,TGTGCCAGTAGTATCGACAGGGACACTGAAGCTTTCTTT
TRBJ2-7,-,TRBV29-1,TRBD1,CSVDGTGGVYEQYF,TGCAGCGTTGACGGGACAGGGGGCGTCTACGAGCAGTACTTC
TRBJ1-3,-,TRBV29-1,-,CSVDPQGGGNTIYF,TGCAGCGTTGACCCCCAGGGAGGTGGAAACACCATATATTTT
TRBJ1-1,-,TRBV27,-,CASSVERGETEAFF,TGTGCCAGCAGTGTCGAGCGCGGGGAGACTGAAGCTTTCTTT
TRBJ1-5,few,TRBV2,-,CASSEAYVGPNQPQHF,TGTGCCAGCAGTGAAGCGTATGTGGGCCCCAATCAGCCCCAGCATTTT
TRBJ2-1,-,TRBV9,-,CASSVALGASLGSNEQFF,TGTGCCAGCAGCGTAGCTCTGGGGGCTAGTTTGGGGAGCAATGAGCAGTTCTTC
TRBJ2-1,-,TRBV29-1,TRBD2,CSVAGTRYNEQFF,TGCAGCGTAGCCGGGACTAGGTACAATGAGCAGTTCTTC
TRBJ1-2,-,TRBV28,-,CASSLPEYYGYTF,TGTGCCAGCAGTCTCCCGGAGTACTATGGCTACACCTTC
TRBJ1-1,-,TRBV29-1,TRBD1,CSVDPGTGGEWAFF,TGCAGCGTTGACCCCGGGACAGGGGGCGAATGGGCTTTCTTT
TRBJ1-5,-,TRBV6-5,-,CASSYRGSNQPQHF,TGTGCCAGCAGTTACAGGGGTAGCAATCAGCCCCAGCATTTT
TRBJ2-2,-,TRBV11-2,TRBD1,CARVRGTGSQSAGELFF,TGTGCCCGCGTTCGGGGGACAGGTTCGCAGTCGGCCGGGGAGCTGTTTTTT